The sequence of this T cell receptor beta chain was determined in a study of vaccination effects on CD4 cells after COVID-19. In the case of this clone: Its antigen is as yet unknown.

The CDR3 is 17 amino acids. After removal of 2 bases from V and 3 bases from J, the junction contained 7 bases not matched to a gene. CDR1 and CDR2 (germline): SGHVS, FQNEAQ. Within the ViraFEST assay, antigen-specific CD4+ T cells underwent expansion with viral peptide pools prior to sequencing. Following a roughly 10-day culture, CD4+ T cells were purified. Each person got two doses of an mRNA SARS-CoV-2 vaccine, BNT162b2 or mRNA-1273. Vaccine recipients lacked prior SARS-CoV-2 infection and had negative nucleocapsid antibodies. Wells of roughly 1.9 million PBMC each were grown with around 10 IU/ml IL-2 and approximately 10 ug/ml peptides. Half the medium was replaced with IL-2 medium on days 3 and 7. General study points: Clones arising from infection and from vaccination showed marked clonal contraction late after vaccination.

The method was immunoSEQ multiplex PCR; TCRdb's version includes in-frame clones alone and lacks a portion of them. The sample lists 25,000 to 35,000 clones, over 70% seen once, with about 14% in the top ten. The receptor's source is a human donor who received a COVID-19 vaccine. The source was CD4+ T cells from PBMCs cultured with HCoV-229E spike peptides, collected after COVID-19 vaccination. The chain employs TRBV7-8 and TRBJ2-1; 10 nucleotides match TRBD1. Here the CDR3 reads CASSLTYRDRGYNEQFF. DNA of the CDR3: TGTGCCAGCAGCTTAACTTACAGGGACAGGGGCTACAATGAGCAGTTCTTC.